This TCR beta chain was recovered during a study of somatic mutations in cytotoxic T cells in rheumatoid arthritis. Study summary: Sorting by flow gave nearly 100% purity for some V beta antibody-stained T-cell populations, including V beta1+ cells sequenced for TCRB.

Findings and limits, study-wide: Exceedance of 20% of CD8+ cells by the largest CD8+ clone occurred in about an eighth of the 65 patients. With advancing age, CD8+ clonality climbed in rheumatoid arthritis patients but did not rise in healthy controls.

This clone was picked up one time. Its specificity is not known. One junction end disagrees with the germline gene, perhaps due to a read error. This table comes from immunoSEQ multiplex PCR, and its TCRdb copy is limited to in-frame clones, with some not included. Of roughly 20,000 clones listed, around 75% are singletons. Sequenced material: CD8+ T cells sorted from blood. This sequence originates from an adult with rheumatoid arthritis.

The CDR3 spells CASSLRVGGQKENRPQHF. DNA of the CDR3: TGTGCCAGCAGCTTAAGGGTCGGGGGGCAAAAGGAAAATCGGCCCCAGCATTTT. The chain joins TRBV7-3 to TRBJ1-5; the D gene is possibly TRBD1 (6 bases). CDR1 and CDR2 from the germline V gene are SGHTA and FQGTGA. This CDR3 has 18 residues.